The next 18 T cell receptor beta chains were all read from a single sample in a study of blood T cells in healthy people across ages. Using a J-beta primer mix together with a sample-barcoded 5' primer, a second PCR was run for roughly 6 to 12 cycles. TCRdb processed the 5' RACE reads anew with MiXCR; each CDR3 protein has one entry. The data contain around 1,500,000 distinct CDR3 sequences, about 43% of them singletons. Sequencing was carried out using blood. Receptors were obtained from a woman between 18 and 29 years old in good health.

In its sample, this clonotype was seen a few times. This sequence joins TRBV29-1 and TRBJ2-1, with 7 bases identical to TRBD1. V was clipped by 6 bases and J by 2 bases; unmatched bases: 7. CDR1 and CDR2 from the germline V gene are SQVTM and ANQGSEA. The CDR3 runs to 14 residues. The DNA for the CDR3 is TGCAGCGTCGCCCCCGGGACAGCCTACAATGAGCAGTTCTTC. It translates to CSVAPGTAYNEQFF.

As to this clonotype: Just one base apart from a much larger clone, this may be a read error. This chain connects TRBV10-3 to TRBJ1-1; no clear D gene. CDR1 is ENHRY and CDR2 is SYGVKD in the germline V gene. The CDR3 loop spans 14 amino acids. The CDR3 reads CDISTSGRDTEAFF. The CDR3 DNA follows: TGTGACATCAGTACGTCCGGAAGGGACACTGAAGCTTTCTTT.

V usage is TRBV20-1 and J usage is TRBJ2-7; a possible D gene is TRBD1 (6 bases). This CDR3 is built from 13 residues. Germline CDR1 reads DFQATT; CDR2 reads SNEGSKA (reference sequence). V shed 1 base and J shed 0 bases, with 7 bases lying between them. The CDR3, as DNA: TGCAGTGCTAGAGGGGACACCTCCTACGAGCAGTACTTC. Translation gives CSARGDTSYEQYF.

This clonotype was seen a handful of times. The chain carries TRBV10-3 and TRBJ2-7; D call uncertain. There are 14 residues in the CDR3. The V gene lost 6 bases and the J gene lost 2 bases, with 14 bases spanning the gap. Germline lookup yields CDR1 ENHRY and CDR2 SYGVKD. Here the CDR3 reads CAIRKEKETYEQYF. CDR3 nucleotide sequence: TGTGCCATCAGGAAAGAAAAAGAGACCTACGAGCAGTACTTC.

This chain uses TRBV7-9 with TRBJ2-1; 12 positions agree with TRBD2. CDR3 size: 18 residues. CDR1 and CDR2 (germline): SEHNR, FQNEAQ (reference sequence). V lost 4 bases to trimming and J lost 4 bases; unmatched junction nucleotides: 11. The DNA of the CDR3 is TGTGCCAGCAGCTCGAACGCCCCGGGACTAGCGGGTTACAATGAGCAGTTCTTC. This translates into CASSSNAPGLAGYNEQFF. The variable domain in full, completed from reference TRBV7-9 and TRBJ2-1, reads DTGVSQNPRHKITKRGQNVTFRCDPISEHNRLYWYRQTLGQGPEFLTYFQNEAQLEKSRLLSDRFSAERPKGSFSTLEIQRTEQGDSAMYLCASSSNAPGLAGYNEQFFGPGTRLTVL.

This clonotype was seen at least ten times. The V gene is TRBV14, the J gene TRBJ2-7; D gene uncertain. Trimming cost V 4 bases and J 4 bases, with 8 bases left between them. Germline CDR1 reads SGHDN; CDR2 reads FVKESK. The CDR3 spans 12 residues. This CDR3 is CASSRLEYEQYF. The CDR3, as DNA: TGTGCCAGCAGCCGCTTGGAATACGAGCAGTACTTC.

As concerns this clonotype: One end of the junction is discordant with germline, which a read error may explain. The chain employs TRBV5-1 and TRBJ2-3, with 12 bases matching TRBD2. Looked up from germline, CDR1 is SGHRS and CDR2 is YFSETQ. This CDR3 is 17 amino acids long. Here the CDR3 DNA reads TGCGCCAGCAGCCTCCCCGGACTAGCGGGGAGCACAGATATGCAGTATTTT. It codes for CASSLPGLAGSTDMQYF.

The sample holds a few counts of this clonotype. The chain combines TRBV7-9 with TRBJ1-1; D call uncertain. V shed 1 base and J shed 7 bases, with 7 bases lying between them. The CDR3 runs 12 residues. Germline CDR1 is SEHNR and CDR2 is FQNEAQ (reference sequence). CDR3 nucleotides: TGTGCCAGCAGCTTAGTGGGTCTTGAAGCTTTCTTT. Amino acid sequence: CASSLVGLEAFF.

The chain combines TRBV6-6 with TRBJ1-2; tentative D call: TRBD1 (6 bases). V lost 4 bases and J lost 5, with 11 bases in between. The CDR3 length is 13 residues. CDR1 MNHNY and CDR2 SVGAGI come from the germline V gene (reference sequence). The CDR3 reads CASSSEDRYGYTF. DNA for the CDR3: TGTGCCAGCAGTTCCGAGGACAGATATGGCTACACCTTC.

This rearrangement joins TRBV27 to TRBJ1-2; 7 bases match TRBD1. J gave up 6 bases and V 3 bases, and 4 bases lay outside the gene matches. The CDR3 loop spans 13 amino acids. Per the germline V gene, CDR1 is MNHEY and CDR2 is SMNVEV (reference sequence). The DNA of the CDR3 is TGTGCCAGCAGTTTCACAGGGGCTAATGGCTACACCTTC. Protein: CASSFTGANGYTF.

This clonotype was seen more than once but under ten times. V gene TRBV7-2 combines with J gene TRBJ2-1; perhaps TRBD1 as D (7 bases). Trimming left V 5 bases short and J 10 bases short, with 21 bases between. Germline values: CDR1 SGHTA, CDR2 FQGNSA. The CDR3 runs 15 residues. The CDR3 region has the DNA TGTGCCAGCAGCCTCCGTCAGGGGGGTCGGGGCGAGCAGTTCTTC. As protein: CASSLRQGGRGEQFF.

Many counts were recorded for this clonotype. The chain has TRBV2 and TRBJ1-1; no definite D call. The CDR3 sequence is 13 residues long. The V gene's germline CDR1 is SNHLY and CDR2 FYNNEI. The germline V and J ends were trimmed by 1 base and 1 base, with 4 bases remaining between them. The CDR3 region has the DNA TGTGCCAGCAGTGAAGGGGGGAACACTGAAGCTTTCTTT. This codes for CASSEGGNTEAFF.

This clonotype was counted only a few times. The V and J genes are TRBV5-5 and TRBJ1-1; D may be TRBD1 (6 bases). CDR3 length equals 13 residues. CDR1 and CDR2 from the germline V gene are SGHKS and YYEKEE (reference sequence). Trimming removed 7 bases at V and 1 base at J, with 11 bases between. CDR3 residues: CASGWGANTEAFF. CDR3 nucleotide sequence: TGTGCCAGCGGCTGGGGGGCGAACACTGAAGCTTTCTTT. The full variable domain, completed using reference TRBV5-5 and TRBJ1-1, is DAGVTQSPTHLIKTRGQQVTLRCSPISGHKSVSWYQQVLGQGPQFIFQYYEKEERGRGNFPDRFSARQFPNYSSELNVNALLLGDSALYLCASGWGANTEAFFGQGTRLTVV.

The chain carries TRBV25-1 and TRBJ2-7; D is ambiguous. The CDR3 totals 14 residues. The germline CDR1 and CDR2 sequences are MGHDK and SYGVNS. The V gene lost 0 bases and the J gene lost 12 bases, with 18 bases spanning the gap. The CDR3 DNA sequence: TGTGCCAGCAGTGAATATGGTCGCCCTCAAGAATGGTACTTC. It specifies CASSEYGRPQEWYF.

The rearrangement joins TRBV19 to TRBJ2-6; no clear D gene. CDR1 LNHDA and CDR2 SQIVND come from the germline V gene (reference sequence). This CDR3 comprises 16 residues. Trimming took 5 bases from V and 0 from J, leaving 11 bases between them. This CDR3 reads CASSRTADSGANVLTF. In nucleotides, the CDR3 is TGTGCCAGTAGTCGGACCGCCGACTCTGGGGCCAACGTCCTGACTTTC.

This clonotype showed up just a few times. The rearrangement joins TRBV9 to TRBJ1-4; no definite D call. Germline values: CDR1 SGDLS, CDR2 YYNGEE. Deletions cut 0 bases from V and 3 bases from J, with 9 bases between. The CDR3 runs 15 residues. Here the CDR3 reads CASSVGGSANEKLFF. For the CDR3, the DNA is TGTGCCAGCAGCGTAGGTGGATCCGCTAATGAAAAACTGTTTTTT.

This clonotype came up a few times. V gene TRBV12-3 or TRBV12-4 combines with J gene TRBJ1-6; D may be TRBD1 (5 bases). Trimming removed 6 bases at V and 8 bases at J, with 11 bases between. CDR3 length: 13 amino acids. Here the CDR3 reads CASRVGGYSPLHF. The CDR3 DNA reads as TGTGCCAGCAGGGTTGGGGGGTATTCACCCCTCCACTTT.

The rearrangement links TRBV3-1 to TRBJ2-3; TRBD2 matches 8 bases. The germline CDR1 and CDR2 sequences are LGHDT and YNNKEL (reference sequence). This CDR3 region has 18 residues. J lost 5 bases, V lost 0 bases, and 13 bases had no gene match. The CDR3 DNA reads TGTGCCAGCAGCCAAGATAGACGGGAGGGCCTCGGGAGAGATACGCAGTATTTT. Its protein product is CASSQDRREGLGRDTQYF.